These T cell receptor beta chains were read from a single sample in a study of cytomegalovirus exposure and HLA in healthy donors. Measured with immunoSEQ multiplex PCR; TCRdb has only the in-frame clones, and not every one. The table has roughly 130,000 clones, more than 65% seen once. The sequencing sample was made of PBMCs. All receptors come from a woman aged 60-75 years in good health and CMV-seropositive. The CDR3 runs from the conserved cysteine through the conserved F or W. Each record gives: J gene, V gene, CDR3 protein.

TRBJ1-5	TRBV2	CASREQGGPGNQPQHF
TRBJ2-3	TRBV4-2	CASSPNYSGGTDTQYF
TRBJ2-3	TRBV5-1	CASSPVTGGVDTQYF
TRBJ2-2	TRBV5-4	CASSLDTANTGELFF
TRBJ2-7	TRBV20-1	CSANPAYEQYF
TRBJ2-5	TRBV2	CASSLVAGGIETQYF
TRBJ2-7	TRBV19	CASSTAGGYEQYF
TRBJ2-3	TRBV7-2	CASSPIAGGADTQYF
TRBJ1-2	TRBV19	CASSTRQREYYGYTF
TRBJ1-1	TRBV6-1	CASSARTGGTEAFF
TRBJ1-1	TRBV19	CASSTRTGFMNTEAFF
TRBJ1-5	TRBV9	CASSVGGDSNQPQHF
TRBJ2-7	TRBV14	CASSRGTQLYEQYF
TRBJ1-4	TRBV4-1	CASSQDWAGALNEKLFF
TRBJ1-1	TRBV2	CASKSREGAEAFF
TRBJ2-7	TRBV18	CASSPELSSYEQYF
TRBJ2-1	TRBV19	CASSTSGGRGNEQFF
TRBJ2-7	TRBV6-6	CASSYSGTVYEQYF
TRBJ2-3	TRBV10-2	CASSHRGIGTDTQYF
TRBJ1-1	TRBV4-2	CASSQGGYKTNTEAFF
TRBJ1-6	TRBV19	CASSEGDSYNSPLHF
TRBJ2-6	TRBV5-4	CASSTGSPGANVLTF
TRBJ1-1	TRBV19	CASSGQGREAFF
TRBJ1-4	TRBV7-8	CASSQPGTGPGKLFF
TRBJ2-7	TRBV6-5	CASSYDRLYEQYF
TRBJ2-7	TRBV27	CASSFGQGRAYEQYF
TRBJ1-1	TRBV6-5	CASSYSGQGDTEAFF
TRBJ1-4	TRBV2	CASSPSLLGQGGEKLFF
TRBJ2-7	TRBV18	CASSSNRDGEQYF
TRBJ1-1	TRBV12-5	CASAPQGAFSEAFF
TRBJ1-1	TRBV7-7	CASSPAGGNTEAFF